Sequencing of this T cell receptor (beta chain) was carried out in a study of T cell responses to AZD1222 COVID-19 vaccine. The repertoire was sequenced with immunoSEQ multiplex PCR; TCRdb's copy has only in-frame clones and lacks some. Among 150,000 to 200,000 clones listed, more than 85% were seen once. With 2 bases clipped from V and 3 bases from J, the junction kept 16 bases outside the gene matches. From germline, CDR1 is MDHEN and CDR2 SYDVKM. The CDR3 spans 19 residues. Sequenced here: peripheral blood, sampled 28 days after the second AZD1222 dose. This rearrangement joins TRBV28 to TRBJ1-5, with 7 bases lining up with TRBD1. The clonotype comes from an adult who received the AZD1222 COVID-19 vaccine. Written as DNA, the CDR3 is TGTGCCAGCAGTTTAAGTATGGGATTCCGGGACAGTATCAATCAGCCCCAGCATTTT. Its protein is CASSLSMGFRDSINQPQHF. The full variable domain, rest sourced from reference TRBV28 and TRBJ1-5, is DVKVTQSSRYLVKRTGEKVFLECVQDMDHENMFWYRQDPGLGLRLIYFSYDVKMKEKGDIPEGYSVSREKKERFSLILESASTNQTSMYLCASSLSMGFRDSINQPQHFGDGTRLSIL.